This T cell receptor beta chain was recorded in a study of blood T cell repertoires in COVID-19. The CDR3 runs 16 residues. Trimming removed 4 bases from V and 0 bases from J, with 14 bases in between. Germline assignment: CDR1 SNHLY and CDR2 FYNNEI. Repertoires were generated with immunoSEQ multiplex PCR, while TCRdb's copy carries only in-frame clones and drops some. The sample records about 85,000 clones, about 86% being singletons. The TCR was taken from a man between 60 and 75 years old with acute or convalescent COVID-19. Material: peripheral blood. The chain uses TRBV2 and TRBJ2-3, with D possibly being TRBD1 (6 bases). The CDR3 DNA reads as TGTGCCAGCAGTGGGAGGACAGTCGATAGCACAGATACGCAGTATTTT. This encodes CASSGRTVDSTDTQYF.